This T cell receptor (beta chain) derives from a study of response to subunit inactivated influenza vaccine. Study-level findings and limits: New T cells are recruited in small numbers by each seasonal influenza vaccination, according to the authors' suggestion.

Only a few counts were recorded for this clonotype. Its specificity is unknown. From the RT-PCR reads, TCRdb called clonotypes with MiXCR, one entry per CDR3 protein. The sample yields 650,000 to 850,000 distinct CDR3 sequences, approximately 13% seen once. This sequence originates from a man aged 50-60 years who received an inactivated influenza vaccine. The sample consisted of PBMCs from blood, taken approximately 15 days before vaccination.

CDR3 amino acids: CASKRVIAGRDEQFF. CDR3 in DNA: TGTGCCAGCAAGAGGGTAATAGCGGGGAGGGATGAGCAGTTCTTC. J is TRBJ2-1 and V is TRBV7-8; 8 bases fit TRBD2. There are 15 residues in the CDR3. V shed 7 bases and J 8 bases; nucleotides not matched to a gene: 13. Germline V gene lookup returns CDR1 SGHVS and CDR2 FQNEAQ.